These 30 T cell receptor beta chains originate from one sample sequenced in a study of CD8+CD57+ T cells in acquired aplastic anemia. The TCR beta profiling, which covered VDJ combination and CDR3 sequence, was carried out using genomic DNA as the template. Each CDR3 protein gets one entry after TCRdb re-called the reads with MiXCR. The sample records just over 450,000 distinct CDR3 sequences, approximately 33% being singletons. Sequencing was done on patients that had shown CD8+CD57+ cell expansion by flow cytometry. Sequences were obtained from sorted CD4+, CD8+, or CD8+CD57+ T cells (not recorded which) from PBMCs. All receptors derive from a human donor with aplastic anemia.

This clonotype was counted many times. V and J are TRBV9 and TRBJ1-5; 7 bases are a match to TRBD1. Trimming took 3 bases from V and 6 from J; bases not matched to a gene: 6. Germline CDR1 and CDR2: SGDLS and YYNGEE. CDR3 length: 14 amino acids. CDR3 bases: TGTGCCAGCAGCGCCCGACAGGGTGGTCAGCCCCAGCATTTT. As protein: CASSARQGGQPQHF.

The V gene is TRBV2, the J gene TRBJ1-5, with D uncertain. There are 11 residues in the CDR3. Trimming removed 2 bases at V and 10 bases at J, with 6 bases between. In germline, CDR1 is SNHLY, CDR2 FYNNEI. Here the CDR3 DNA reads TGTGCCAGCAGTGAACCCCGACCCCAGCATTTT. The encoded protein is CASSEPRPQHF.

This chain links TRBV19 with TRBJ2-5; tentatively, D is TRBD2 (5 bases). Germline CDR1 is LNHDA and CDR2 is SQIVND (reference sequence). Trimming pared 5 bases from V and 5 bases from J, leaving 18 bases between. This CDR3 is 15 amino acids long. For the CDR3, the DNA is TGTGCCAGTAGTCCACAGAGGGCCCGCCAGGAGACCCAGTACTTC. It specifies CASSPQRARQETQYF.

The V and J genes are TRBV25-1 and TRBJ2-7; D ambiguous. The CDR3 is made up of 12 amino acids. The germline V gene encodes CDR1 MGHDK and CDR2 SYGVNS. In DNA form, the CDR3 reads TGTGCTAGAGTCTATTTCAGGAACGAGCAGTACTTC. This translates into CARVYFRNEQYF.

J is TRBJ2-1 and V is TRBV5-1; 7 bases fit TRBD2. CDR1 and CDR2 from the germline V gene are SGHRS and YFSETQ. With V trimmed by 4 bases and J by 8 bases, 15 bases remained unmatched. The CDR3 has 16 residues. CDR3 nucleotide sequence: TGCGCCAGCAGCGCCCAGTTGGGAGGGCTTAGCGATGAGCAGTTCTTC. Amino acids: CASSAQLGGLSDEQFF.

This clonotype was found a few times. This chain joins TRBV11-2 and TRBJ2-4; 9 bases are shared with TRBD1. The CDR3 length is 17 residues. Germline CDR1 SGHAT, CDR2 FQNNGV. The J segment lost 5 bases and the V segment lost 3 bases, leaving 11 bases of the junction unmatched. For the CDR3, the DNA is TGTGCCAGCAGCTTGCGTGACAGGGGGTTTATGCAAAACATTCAGTACTTC. Translating gives CASSLRDRGFMQNIQYF.

This clonotype was observed many times. The rearrangement uses TRBV15 and TRBJ2-3; 8 nucleotides agree with TRBD1. The V and J ends lost 4 bases and 0 bases, in that order; junction bases with no gene match: 9. Germline V gene lookup returns CDR1 LNHNV and CDR2 YYDKDF (reference sequence). The CDR3 has 17 amino acids. The CDR3, as DNA: TGTGCCACCAGCAAAACCGACAGGGGATCTAGCACAGATACGCAGTATTTT. It is translated as CATSKTDRGSSTDTQYF.

This rearrangement joins TRBV5-1 to TRBJ2-5, with D hard to call. The CDR3 length is 14 residues. CDR1 and CDR2 (germline): SGHRS, YFSETQ. Between the trimmed V and J ends, which lost 0 bases and 4 bases, there was a span of 10 bases. The CDR3: CASSLDLVGETQYF. CDR3 sequence (DNA): TGCGCCAGCAGCTTGGATCTGGTTGGAGAGACCCAGTACTTC.

As to this clonotype: Compared with germline, one end of the junction differs, possibly owing to a read error. The chain uses TRBV19 and TRBJ1-2; a weak D match, TRBD1 (6 bases). CDR3 size: 14 residues. Germline assignment: CDR1 LNHDA and CDR2 SQIVND (reference sequence). The CDR3 loop reads CASSKSRGNYGYTF. The DNA for the CDR3 is TGCGCCAGTAGTAAAAGCAGGGGCAACTATGGCTACACCTTC.

This chain uses TRBV7-9 with TRBJ1-2; a weak D match, TRBD1 (6 bases). CDR3 length: 12 residues. V shed 5 bases and J shed 14 bases, with 18 bases lying between them. Per germline, CDR1 SEHNR and CDR2 FQNEAQ (reference sequence). The CDR3 nucleotides read TGTGCCAGCAGCCGAGAGGCGTTTGGACAGACCTTC. Its protein product is CASSREAFGQTF.

The rearrangement links TRBV25-1 to TRBJ1-5; TRBD1 aligns across 9 bases. The germline CDR1 and CDR2 sequences are MGHDK and SYGVNS. CDR3 length: 15 amino acids. V gave up 11 bases and J gave up 5 bases; unmatched junction bases: 13. The CDR3 protein is CAWSPRGQGYQPQHF. As DNA, the CDR3 is TGTGCCTGGAGCCCGAGGGGACAGGGCTATCAGCCCCAGCATTTT.

This clonotype was recorded many times. V usage is TRBV19 and J usage is TRBJ1-1; 7 bases line up with TRBD1. J lost 1 base, V lost 11 bases, and 10 bases had no gene match. The germline V gene encodes CDR1 LNHDA and CDR2 SQIVND (reference sequence). The CDR3 length is 14 residues. CDR3 DNA: TGTGCCTCTGAGGTAGGGGGCTGGAACACTGAAGCTTTCTTT. This sequence encodes CASEVGGWNTEAFF. The whole variable domain, filled in from reference TRBV19 and TRBJ1-1, reads DGGITQSPKYLFRKEGQNVTLSCEQNLNHDAMYWYRQDPGQGLRLIYYSQIVNDFQKGDIAEGYSVSREKKESFPLTVTSAQKNPTAFYLCASEVGGWNTEAFFGQGTRLTVV.

This clonotype has a handful of counts. V is TRBV12-3 or TRBV12-4 and J is TRBJ1-2, with TRBD1 identical over 10 bases. The CDR3 length is 15 residues. The trim removed 5 bases at V and 8 bases at J, leaving 11 bases unmatched. This CDR3 reads CASSPGQGSLKGYTF. In DNA form, the CDR3 reads TGTGCCAGCAGTCCGGGACAGGGGAGCTTAAAGGGCTACACCTTC.

J is TRBJ1-3 and V is TRBV18; D not resolved. Germline V gene data show CDR1 as KGHSH and CDR2 as LQKENI. Trimming shortened V by 3 bases and J by 0 bases, and 15 bases separated the two germline ends. This CDR3 has 17 residues. The CDR3 region is CASSPLLGGYSGNTIYF. The DNA of the CDR3 is TGTGCCAGCTCACCTCTATTGGGAGGCTACTCTGGAAACACCATATATTTT. Drawing the rest from reference TRBV18 and TRBJ1-3, the complete variable domain is NAGVMQNPRHLVRRRGQEARLRCSPMKGHSHVYWYRQLPEEGLKFMVYLQKENIIDESGMPKERFSAEFPKEGPSILRIQQVVRGDSAAYFCASSPLLGGYSGNTIYFGEGSWLTVV.

In its sample, this clonotype was seen a few times. The chain links TRBV2 to TRBJ1-6, with no clear D. V lost 3 bases to trimming and J lost 5 bases, with 8 bases between them. The CDR3 spans 14 residues. Germline CDR1 SNHLY, CDR2 FYNNEI. CDR3 sequence (DNA): TGTGCCAGCAGTGAGAAAAGTAATAATTCACCCCTCCACTTT. This translates into CASSEKSNNSPLHF. The full variable domain, rest sourced from reference TRBV2 and TRBJ1-6, is EPEVTQTPSHQVTQMGQEVILRCVPISNHLYFYWYRQILGQKVEFLVSFYNNEISEKSEIFDDQFSVERPDGSNFTLKIRSTKLEDSAMYFCASSEKSNNSPLHFGNGTRLTVT.

The gene calls are TRBV6-5 and TRBJ1-2; D might be TRBD1 (6 bases). The CDR3 consists of 16 residues. V dropped 0 bases and J dropped 4 bases, with 15 bases sitting between them. From germline, CDR1 is MNHEY and CDR2 SVGAGI. CDR3 sequence (DNA): TGTGCCAGCAGTTACTCGATACGGGGGGCCAGCTATGGCTACACCTTC. The encoded protein is CASSYSIRGASYGYTF.

This clonotype occurred many times. V gene TRBV29-1 combines with J gene TRBJ2-7; the match to TRBD2 covers 7 bases. The V segment lost 2 bases and the J segment 2 bases; nucleotides outside the gene matches: 3. Per germline, CDR1 SQVTM and CDR2 ANQGSEA. The CDR3 sequence is 13 residues long. The CDR3 here is CSVESGTTYEQYF. In nucleotides, the CDR3 is TGCAGCGTTGAATCCGGGACTACCTACGAGCAGTACTTC.

About this clonotype itself: This sequence may be a read error, since a much larger clone differs from it by one base. V is TRBV10-3 and J is TRBJ1-5; no reliable D call. The CDR3 contains 12 residues. Per the germline V gene, CDR1 is ENHRY and CDR2 is SYGVKD. V dropped 6 bases and J dropped 6 bases, with 9 bases sitting between them. The CDR3 DNA sequence: TGTGCCATCAGCAGTGGGGTTCAGCCCCAGCATTTT. This gives the protein CAISSGVQPQHF.

A note on this clonotype: At one end the junction does not follow the germline gene, possibly because of a read error. The chain carries TRBV27 and TRBJ2-7; TRBD1 or TRBD2 may be the D gene (5 bases each). Germline V gene lookup returns CDR1 MNHEY and CDR2 SMNVEV (reference sequence). The CDR3 sequence is 13 residues long. The CDR3 protein is CASSLWDGYERYF. The CDR3 nucleotides are TGTGCCAGCAGTTTATGGGACGGGTACGAGCGGTACTTC.

This clonotype was seen a few times. Written as DNA, the CDR3 is TGTGCCAGGCAAAAGAATAGCGGGGGTTCGTTCATGGAGTTCTTC. As protein: CARQKNSGGSFMEFF. V gene TRBV2 combines with J gene TRBJ2-1; TRBD2 matches at 9 bases. With 9 bases clipped from V and 14 bases from J, the junction kept 20 bases outside the gene matches. This CDR3 has 15 residues. Looked up from germline, CDR1 is SNHLY and CDR2 is FYNNEI.

V usage is TRBV15 and J usage is TRBJ1-2; 7 nucleotides agree with TRBD1. The germline CDR1 and CDR2 sequences are LNHNV and YYDKDF (reference sequence). J was trimmed by 4 bases and V by 5 bases; bases with no gene match: 10. CDR3 size: 15 residues. For the CDR3, the DNA is TGTGCCACCAGCGAGACGGACAGGTGGGGCTATGGCTACACCTTC. Translation: CATSETDRWGYGYTF.

The chain employs TRBV5-4 and TRBJ2-7; the match to TRBD1 covers 7 bases. The CDR3 sequence is 15 residues long. After removal of 0 bases from V and 2 bases from J, the junction contained 5 bases not matched to a gene. Germline loops: CDR1 SGHNT, CDR2 YYREEE (reference sequence). The CDR3 DNA is TGTGCCAGCAGCTTGGACCGGGACAGCGCCTACGAGCAGTACTTC. Protein: CASSLDRDSAYEQYF.

This clonotype was counted many times. The chain combines TRBV9 with TRBJ2-3, with unresolved D. V gave up 0 bases and J gave up 3 bases, with 5 bases separating them. Germline V gene lookup returns CDR1 SGDLS and CDR2 YYNGEE. The CDR3 has 13 residues. CDR3 bases: TGTGCCAGCAGCGTAGTTGATACAGATACGCAGTATTTT. Translating it yields CASSVVDTDTQYF.

The chain couples TRBV3-1 to TRBJ1-5; no clear D. V was cut by 1 base and J by 7 bases, with 5 bases left in between. Germline V CDR1 and CDR2: LGHDT, YNNKEL (reference sequence). The CDR3 loop spans 12 amino acids. The CDR3 DNA is TGTGCCAGCAGCCAAGGTCAGCAGCCCCAGCATTTT. Protein sequence: CASSQGQQPQHF. The entire variable domain, with the rest obtained from reference TRBV3-1 and TRBJ1-5, is as follows: DTAVSQTPKYLVTQMGNDKSIKCEQNLGHDTMYWYKQDSKKFLKIMFSYNNKELIINETVPNRFSPKSPDKAHLNLHINSLELGDSAVYFCASSQGQQPQHFGDGTRLSIL.

This sequence joins TRBV11-1 and TRBJ1-5, with D perhaps TRBD1 (6 bases). This CDR3 contains 16 residues. Germline CDR1 and CDR2: SGHAT and FQDESV (reference sequence). Trimming shortened V by 6 bases and J by 4 bases, and 19 bases separated the two germline ends. CDR3 coding DNA: TGTGCCAGCAGTTACGAAGCCGGCAGGGGAAATCAGCCCCAGCATTTT. It translates to CASSYEAGRGNQPQHF.

The chain has TRBV5-1 and TRBJ2-1, with D perhaps TRBD2 (5 bases). V gave up 4 bases and J gave up 5 bases, with 13 bases separating them. The CDR3 has 14 residues. In germline, CDR1 is SGHRS, CDR2 YFSETQ. CDR3 in DNA: TGCGCCAGCAGCCCCGGACTGGCCAACAATGAGCAGTTCTTC. Protein product: CASSPGLANNEQFF. The full variable domain, completed using reference TRBV5-1 and TRBJ2-1, is KAGVTQTPRYLIKTRGQQVTLSCSPISGHRSVSWYQQTPGQGLQFLFEYFSETQRNKGNFPGRFSGRQFSNSRSEMNVSTLELGDSALYLCASSPGLANNEQFFGPGTRLTVL.

At least ten counts were recorded for this clonotype. V gene TRBV24-1 combines with J gene TRBJ2-3; 11 bases fit TRBD2. Germline trimming cut 4 bases from V and 3 bases from J; bases unmatched to any gene: 8. The CDR3 totals 17 residues. CDR1 is KGHDR, CDR2 SFDVKD, per germline. The chain's CDR3 is CATSDPGTSGATDTQYF. Written as DNA, the CDR3 is TGTGCCACCAGTGACCCGGGGACTAGCGGAGCGACAGATACGCAGTATTTT.

In this sample, this clonotype turned up many times. The genes are TRBV19 and TRBJ1-6; 7 bases line up with TRBD1. Germline V lookup: CDR1 LNHDA, CDR2 SQIVND (reference sequence). V trimming: 10 bases; J trimming: 10 bases; junction bases outside the gene matches: 13. The CDR3 extends over 14 amino acids. DNA for the CDR3: TGTGCCACTTCGGAACGACAGGGAGAATCACCCCTCCACTTT. Amino acid sequence: CATSERQGESPLHF.

This clonotype was counted between two and nine times. The chain uses TRBV6-1 and TRBJ2-3; 8 nucleotides match TRBD2. After removal of 4 bases from V and 1 base from J, the junction contained 7 bases not matched to a gene. Germline CDR1 and CDR2: MNHNS and SASEGT. The CDR3 totals 16 residues. CDR3 residues: CASSAIGGAGTDTQYF. The CDR3, as DNA: TGTGCCAGCAGTGCGATCGGGGGGGCTGGCACAGATACGCAGTATTTT.

This clonotype was detected a few times. V is TRBV20-1 and J is TRBJ1-1, with D tentatively TRBD1 (5 bases). The CDR3 has 13 residues. CDR1 and CDR2 from the germline V gene are DFQATT and SNEGSKA (reference sequence). V gave up 0 bases and J gave up 7 bases, with 12 bases separating them. The CDR3 loop reads CSARDQGGLEAFF. CDR3 DNA sequence: TGCAGTGCTAGAGACCAGGGAGGACTTGAAGCTTTCTTT.